This entry lists 30 T cell receptor beta chains sequenced from one sample in a study of control samples from healthy donors and cancer patients (dated by TCRdb to 2018 to 2020). The library was prepared using the immunoSEQ multiplex PCR assay. In TCRdb, the immuneACCESS table is reduced to in-frame sequences with V and J assigned. These tables do not hold every clone; where another copy was compared, an unresolved V gene accounts for under half, and the others remain unexplained. This sample has about 120,000 clones in its table, and roughly 90% of those were observed once. Around 1.8% of the sample is held by the ten biggest clonotypes. The sample consisted of blood. The receptors originated from a man aged 18-30 years in good health.

The count of this clone is one. V usage is TRBV3-1 (or the pseudogene TRBV3-2) and J usage is TRBJ2-1, with D hard to call. Trimming removed 4 bases from V and 8 bases from J, with 9 bases in between. Germline V lookup: CDR1 LGHDT, CDR2 YNNKEL (reference sequence). This CDR3 comprises 12 residues. The CDR3 DNA follows: TGTGCCAGCAGCCCCTCTAGTGATGAGCAGTTCTTC. Its translation is CASSPSSDEQFF.

The chain joins TRBV9 to TRBJ2-1; a possible D gene is TRBD1 (6 bases). The CDR3 runs to 17 residues. Germline assignment: CDR1 SGDLS and CDR2 YYNGEE. Trimming cost V 4 bases and J 7 bases, with 24 bases left between them. CDR3 coding DNA: TGTGCCAGCAGCTTAGGGGGAACAGGGAATGTAATGAATGAGCAGTTCTTC. It codes for CASSLGGTGNVMNEQFF.

The rearrangement joins TRBV5-6 to TRBJ2-7; D remains ambiguous. Germline-derived CDR1 and CDR2 are SGHDT and YYEEEE. The CDR3 runs to 11 residues. V was shortened by 4 bases and J by 3 bases, with 5 bases between the two germline ends. CDR3 in amino acids: CASSRLYEQYF. The CDR3 DNA is TGTGCCAGCAGCCGACTCTACGAGCAGTACTTC.

V usage is TRBV4-1 and J usage is TRBJ2-2; possible D gene TRBD2, 7 bases. The ends were cut back, 6 bases at V and 1 base at J, with 15 bases in the middle. Germline V gene data show CDR1 as MGHRA and CDR2 as YSYEKL. This CDR3 has 16 amino acids. CDR3 DNA: TGCGCCAGCAGTCCCATGGGGGGGCGGAACACCGGGGAGCTGTTTTTT. Its protein is CASSPMGGRNTGELFF.

V gene TRBV7-3 combines with J gene TRBJ2-3; D is ambiguous. Germline lookup yields CDR1 SGHTA and CDR2 FQGTGA. Trimming took off 5 bases at V and 6 bases at J, with 12 bases between the two ends. The CDR3 is 13 residues long. The CDR3 region is CASSTTTTDTQYF. The CDR3 coding sequence is TGTGCCAGCAGCACTACTACAACCGATACGCAGTATTTT.

This chain connects TRBV3-1 (or the pseudogene TRBV3-2) to TRBJ1-1; 11 positions agree with TRBD1. J lost 3 bases, V lost 4 bases, and 7 bases had no gene match. CDR3 size: 16 residues. Germline V lookup: CDR1 LGHDT, CDR2 YNNKEL (reference sequence). The CDR3 DNA is TGTGCCAGCAGCCCTGGACAGGGGGCGCAGTACACTGAAGCTTTCTTT. It yields the protein CASSPGQGAQYTEAFF.

This clone qualifies as medium-sized. The rearrangement joins TRBV7-2 to TRBJ1-2, with TRBD1 matching over 7 bases. Germline lookup yields CDR1 SGHTA and CDR2 FQGNSA. This CDR3 has 17 residues. Losses at the gene ends were 3 bases for V and 4 bases for J; bases not matched to a gene: 14. The CDR3 loop reads CASSLTGKNPLGYGYTF. CDR3 in DNA: TGTGCCAGCAGCTTGACAGGGAAGAACCCCCTCGGCTATGGCTACACCTTC.

V is TRBV3-1 (or the pseudogene TRBV3-2) and J is TRBJ2-1; the match to TRBD1 covers 9 bases. Per the germline V gene, CDR1 is LGHDT and CDR2 is YNNKEL (reference sequence). The CDR3 spans 14 residues. The V and J ends lost 2 bases and 8 bases, in that order; junction bases with no gene match: 4. The CDR3, as DNA: TGTGCCAGCAGCCAAAAGGGACAGGGACATGAGCAGTTCTTC. It translates to CASSQKGQGHEQFF.

The chain has TRBV2 and TRBJ2-7; TRBD2 aligns across 8 bases. Germline V lookup: CDR1 SNHLY, CDR2 FYNNEI. J was trimmed by 2 bases and V by 2 bases; bases with no gene match: 5. The CDR3 totals 15 residues. Written as DNA, the CDR3 is TGTGCCAGCAGTGAATTTGGCGGGAGGCCCTACGAGCAGTACTTC. This codes for CASSEFGGRPYEQYF.

CDR3 nucleotide sequence: TGTGCCAGCAGCCTAGGGCCTTCCTACGAGCAGTACTTC. It is translated as CASSLGPSYEQYF. J is TRBJ2-7 and V is TRBV7-2, with D hard to call. V was cut by 5 bases and J by 1 base, with 9 bases left in between. This CDR3 has 13 residues. Germline CDR1 SGHTA, CDR2 FQGNSA.

The table lists this clone with a count of one. V gene TRBV29-1 combines with J gene TRBJ2-6, with D unresolved. V dropped 0 bases and J dropped 3 bases, with 9 bases sitting between them. Germline values: CDR1 SQVTM, CDR2 ANQGSEA. CDR3 length: 15 residues. The CDR3 nucleotides are TGCAGCGTTGAAGATCGGGCGGTTGGGGCCAACGTCCTGACTTTC. Amino acids: CSVEDRAVGANVLTF. Supplemented by reference TRBV29-1 and TRBJ2-6, the full variable domain reads SAVISQKPSRDICQRGTSLTIQCQVDSQVTMMFWYRQQPGQSLTLIATANQGSEATYESGFVIDKFPISRPNLTFSTLTVSNMSPEDSSIYLCSVEDRAVGANVLTFGAGSRLTVL.

This clone is a singleton in its sample. The gene calls are TRBV10-3 and TRBJ1-2; a weak D match, TRBD1 (5 bases). V lost 8 bases and J lost 2, with 6 bases in between. CDR1 and CDR2 (germline): ENHRY, SYGVKD. The CDR3 sequence is 11 residues long. CDR3 DNA: TGTGCCATCGAGGGGAACTATGGCTACACCTTC. It is translated as CAIEGNYGYTF.

The chain couples TRBV25-1 to TRBJ1-3, with D uncertain. The CDR3 runs 15 residues. V lost 1 base and J lost 3, with 10 bases in between. In germline, CDR1 is MGHDK, CDR2 SYGVNS. The DNA for the CDR3 is TGTGCCAGCAGTGAATTGGGAGGAGGTGGAAACACCATATATTTT. Protein product: CASSELGGGGNTIYF.

This clone was seen a single time. The rearrangement links TRBV27 to TRBJ2-1; TRBD2 agrees at 13 bases. V was clipped by 6 bases and J by 4 bases; unmatched bases: 9. The CDR3 totals 17 residues. CDR1 and CDR2 (germline): MNHEY, SMNVEV (reference sequence). In DNA form, the CDR3 reads TGTGCCAGCAGACCCAGACTAGCGGGAGGACCTTACAATGAGCAGTTCTTC. Its translation is CASRPRLAGGPYNEQFF.

The CDR3 reads CASSPRVGQGQSPLHF. The CDR3 DNA is TGTGCCAGCTCACCACGGGTTGGACAGGGACAATCACCCCTCCACTTT. This chain uses TRBV18 with TRBJ1-6; 8 nucleotides agree with TRBD1. Unmatched junction bases numbered 9, after V lost 1 base and J lost 10 bases. The CDR3 totals 16 residues. CDR1 and CDR2 from the germline V gene are KGHSH and LQKENI.

The J gene is TRBJ2-3, the V gene TRBV7-9, with 9 positions matching TRBD2. Per germline, CDR1 SEHNR and CDR2 FQNEAQ (reference sequence). The V segment lost 5 bases and the J segment 3 bases; nucleotides outside the gene matches: 6. This CDR3 is built from 15 residues. CDR3 sequence: CASSISGSRTDTQYF. In DNA, the CDR3 is TGTGCCAGCAGCATTAGCGGGAGTCGGACAGATACGCAGTATTTT.

This chain connects TRBV20-1 to TRBJ1-1; D is uncertain. Germline loops: CDR1 DFQATT, CDR2 SNEGSKA (reference sequence). V was trimmed by 3 bases and J by 3 bases, leaving 11 bases between them. The CDR3 loop spans 13 amino acids. The CDR3 sequence: CSASRGADTEAFF. DNA of the CDR3: TGCAGTGCTAGTCGGGGAGCGGACACTGAAGCTTTCTTT.

The genes are TRBV7-9 and TRBJ2-2; D is unresolved. The CDR3 spans 11 residues. V dropped 5 bases and J dropped 7 bases, with 5 bases sitting between them. Germline assignment: CDR1 SEHNR and CDR2 FQNEAQ (reference sequence). The CDR3 reads CASSRFGELFF. The CDR3 nucleotides are TGTGCCAGCAGCAGGTTCGGGGAGCTGTTTTTT.

The gene calls are TRBV5-5 and TRBJ2-7; the D is unclear. The CDR3 is 15 amino acids. CDR1 and CDR2 from the germline V gene are SGHKS and YYEKEE (reference sequence). Trimming shortened V by 2 bases and J by 2 bases, and 14 bases separated the two germline ends. The CDR3 region has the DNA TGTGCCAGCAGCTTAGAGACACCGCTAACCTACGAGCAGTACTTC. It encodes CASSLETPLTYEQYF.

The gene calls are TRBV5-4 and TRBJ2-7; no clear D. The germline CDR1 and CDR2 sequences are SGHNT and YYREEE (reference sequence). The CDR3 covers 13 residues. V lost 0 bases and J 5 bases, leaving 9 bases between the germline ends. The CDR3 DNA sequence: TGTGCCAGCAGCTTGGAAGCGTCCGACGAGCAGTACTTC. Translating it yields CASSLEASDEQYF.

The chain is built from TRBV25-1 and TRBJ2-5; tentatively, D is TRBD2 (5 bases). The CDR3 runs 13 residues. Deletions cut 6 bases from V and 0 bases from J, with 8 bases between. Germline CDR1 and CDR2: MGHDK and SYGVNS. The chain's CDR3 is CASSAGNQETQYF. The CDR3 nucleotides read TGTGCCAGCAGCGCCGGGAACCAAGAGACCCAGTACTTC.

The chain has TRBV18 and TRBJ2-1, with 9 bases lining up with TRBD1. The V gene end was trimmed by 4 bases and the J gene end by 3 bases; junction bases not matched to a gene: 4. CDR1 KGHSH and CDR2 LQKENI come from the germline V gene. The CDR3 consists of 15 residues. The chain's CDR3 is CASSQRQGDYNEQFF. Here the CDR3 DNA reads TGTGCCAGCTCACAGAGACAGGGGGACTACAATGAGCAGTTCTTC. The whole variable domain, filled in from reference TRBV18 and TRBJ2-1, reads NAGVMQNPRHLVRRRGQEARLRCSPMKGHSHVYWYRQLPEEGLKFMVYLQKENIIDESGMPKERFSAEFPKEGPSILRIQQVVRGDSAAYFCASSQRQGDYNEQFFGPGTRLTVL.

This sequence joins TRBV6-6 and TRBJ1-1; 7 bases are a match to TRBD1. The CDR3 runs to 14 residues. V dropped 4 bases and J dropped 5; count of bases not matched to a gene: 7. CDR1 and CDR2 from the germline V gene are MNHNY and SVGAGI (reference sequence). The CDR3 coding sequence is TGTGCCAGCAGTTTACAGGGACAGAGAACTGAAGCTTTCTTT. Its translation is CASSLQGQRTEAFF.

The chain links TRBV19 to TRBJ2-1, with D tentatively TRBD1 or TRBD2 (5 bases each). The germline V gene has CDR1 LNHDA and CDR2 SQIVND (reference sequence). V lost 8 bases and J lost 8, with 22 bases in between. This CDR3 has 15 residues. CDR3: CASQLPGPGGDEQFF. In DNA, the CDR3 is TGTGCCAGTCAATTACCGGGACCCGGAGGCGATGAGCAGTTCTTC.

CDR3 in amino acids: CASSLTATGPAYEQYF. CDR3 nucleotides: TGTGCCAGCAGCTTAACGGCCACGGGACCAGCCTACGAGCAGTACTTC. The rearrangement links TRBV7-3 to TRBJ2-7, with D perhaps matching TRBD1 or TRBD2 (5 bases each). CDR1 SGHTA and CDR2 FQGTGA come from the germline V gene. Trimming shortened V by 0 bases and J by 2 bases, and 14 bases separated the two germline ends. The CDR3 extends over 16 amino acids.

This clone was detected only a few times. The chain couples TRBV12-5 to TRBJ1-1; TRBD1 aligns across 10 bases. The germline V gene encodes CDR1 LGHNT and CDR2 FRNRAP. The CDR3 is made up of 13 amino acids. Trimming removed 5 bases from V and 10 bases from J; junction bases left unmatched: 7. The CDR3 protein is CASGPPGQGIAFF. CDR3 nucleotides: TGTGCTAGTGGTCCCCCGGGACAGGGGATAGCTTTCTTT.

With regard to this clone: At the DNA level, this CDR3 is encoded by other sequences in the same sample as well. J is TRBJ2-7 and V is TRBV5-1, with TRBD1 identical over 11 bases. Trimming at V came to 8 bases and at J to 8 bases, leaving 18 bases not matched to a gene. Germline CDR1 and CDR2: SGHRS and YFSETQ. The CDR3 consists of 16 residues. The CDR3 nucleotides are TGCGCCAGTCGCCCTGAAGGTGGGGGACAGGGGGTAAAGCAGTACTTC. This gives the protein CASRPEGGGQGVKQYF.

The rearrangement links TRBV7-8 to TRBJ2-2; the D is unclear. The CDR3 sequence is 15 residues long. CDR1 and CDR2 from the germline V gene are SGHVS and FQNEAQ. Deletions cut 0 bases from V and 2 bases from J, with 7 bases between. The CDR3 region is CASSLARPNTGELFF. The DNA of the CDR3 is TGTGCCAGCAGCTTAGCTCGGCCTAACACCGGGGAGCTGTTTTTT.

CDR3 nucleotide sequence: TGTGCCAGCATTCCAAACAGGAACACTGAAGCTTTCTTT. Its translation is CASIPNRNTEAFF. The chain has TRBV2 and TRBJ1-1; D unclear. CDR3 size: 13 residues. Germline V gene sequence: CDR1 SNHLY, CDR2 FYNNEI. V lost 7 bases and J 1 base, leaving 10 bases between the germline ends. Full variable domain (missing parts from reference TRBV2 and TRBJ1-1): EPEVTQTPSHQVTQMGQEVILRCVPISNHLYFYWYRQILGQKVEFLVSFYNNEISEKSEIFDDQFSVERPDGSNFTLKIRSTKLEDSAMYFCASIPNRNTEAFFGQGTRLTVV.

This clone has a single count. This chain's CDR3 is CASTITGAEQETQYF. The CDR3 DNA is TGTGCCAGCACCATAACTGGGGCCGAGCAAGAGACCCAGTACTTC. The V and J genes are TRBV27 and TRBJ2-5; perhaps TRBD1 as D (5 bases). The V end lost 7 bases, the J end lost 2 bases, and 17 bases lay between the germline ends. Germline values: CDR1 MNHEY, CDR2 SMNVEV (reference sequence). The CDR3 totals 15 residues.